The rows below give T cell receptor beta chains drawn from one sample of a study of T cell responses to AZD1222 COVID-19 vaccine. The protocol was immunoSEQ multiplex PCR, while the TCRdb copy is restricted to in-frame clones and leaves out a portion. The sample shows 80,000 to 130,000 clones, around 90% of them seen only once. The source material was peripheral blood, sampled on day 0 of AZD1222 vaccination. These receptors were obtained from an adult in good health. CDR3s include the opening cysteine and the closing phenylalanine or tryptophan. Each record gives: D gene, V gene, clone size, J gene, CDR3 DNA, CDR3 protein. The D gene is left open where the match is weak. Size tells how often a clone was seen (once, few, many) or the class of an expanded clone, and some rows leave it out.

d_call: NA
v_call: TRBV2
clone_size: NA
j_call: TRBJ2-3
cdr3_nt: TGTGCCAGCAGTGCCGGGACAAACACAGATACGCAGTATTTT
cdr3_aa: CASSAGTNTDTQYF

d_call: TRBD1
v_call: TRBV28
clone_size: few
j_call: TRBJ1-5
cdr3_nt: TGTGCCAGCAGCCCGGCAGACAGGGGCCAGCCCCAGCATTTT
cdr3_aa: CASSPADRGQPQHF

d_call: TRBD1
v_call: TRBV28
clone_size: NA
j_call: TRBJ2-7
cdr3_nt: TGTGCCAGCAGTCCACCACTGGGGACAGGGAACTACGAGCAGTACTTC
cdr3_aa: CASSPPLGTGNYEQYF

d_call: TRBD1
v_call: TRBV29-1
clone_size: NA
j_call: TRBJ1-2
cdr3_nt: TGCAGCGTTGAAACTTCGGACAGGGGGTTTGGCTACACCTTC
cdr3_aa: CSVETSDRGFGYTF

d_call: NA
v_call: TRBV27
clone_size: NA
j_call: TRBJ2-5
cdr3_nt: TGTGCCAGCAGTTTCCATGGAACGGAGACCCAGTACTTC
cdr3_aa: CASSFHGTETQYF

d_call: NA
v_call: TRBV7-2
clone_size: NA
j_call: TRBJ1-6
cdr3_nt: TGTGCCAGCAGCTCCTCCGACATCTCCTATAATTCACCCCTCCACTTT
cdr3_aa: CASSSSDISYNSPLHF

d_call: TRBD1
v_call: TRBV7-6
clone_size: NA
j_call: TRBJ1-2
cdr3_nt: TGTGCCAGCAGCTCAACAATAGAGCCGACGGGACAGGGTCATGGCTACACCTTC
cdr3_aa: CASSSTIEPTGQGHGYTF

d_call: NA
v_call: TRBV28
clone_size: NA
j_call: TRBJ2-5
cdr3_nt: TGTGCCAGTACAGGACAGAGAAACCAAGAGACCCAGTACTTC
cdr3_aa: CASTGQRNQETQYF

d_call: NA
v_call: TRBV6-5
clone_size: NA
j_call: TRBJ1-1
cdr3_nt: TGTGCCAGCAGTCTTCTGGGGGACACTGAAGCTTTCTTT
cdr3_aa: CASSLLGDTEAFF

d_call: NA
v_call: TRBV12-3/TRBV12-4
clone_size: NA
j_call: TRBJ1-2
cdr3_nt: TGTGCCAGCACTCGGGCAGGGTACCATGGCTACACCTTC
cdr3_aa: CASTRAGYHGYTF

d_call: NA
v_call: TRBV7-9
clone_size: NA
j_call: TRBJ1-1
cdr3_nt: TGTGCCAGCAGCTTAGAAGATCGGGGGCCCGACACTGAAGCTTTCTTT
cdr3_aa: CASSLEDRGPDTEAFF